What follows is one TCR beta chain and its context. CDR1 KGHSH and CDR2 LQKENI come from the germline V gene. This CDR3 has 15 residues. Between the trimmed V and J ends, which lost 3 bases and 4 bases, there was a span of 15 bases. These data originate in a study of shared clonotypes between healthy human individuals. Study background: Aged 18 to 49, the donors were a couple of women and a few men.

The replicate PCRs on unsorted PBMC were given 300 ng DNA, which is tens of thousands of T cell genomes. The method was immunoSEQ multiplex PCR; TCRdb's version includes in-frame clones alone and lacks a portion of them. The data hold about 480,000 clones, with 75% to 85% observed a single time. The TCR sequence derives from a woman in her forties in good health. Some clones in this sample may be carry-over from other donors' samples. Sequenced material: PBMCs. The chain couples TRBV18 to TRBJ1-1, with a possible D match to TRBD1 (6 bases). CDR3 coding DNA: TGTGCCAGCTCACCCTACAGGGCCGGCGGCACTGAAGCTTTCTTT. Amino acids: CASSPYRAGGTEAFF.